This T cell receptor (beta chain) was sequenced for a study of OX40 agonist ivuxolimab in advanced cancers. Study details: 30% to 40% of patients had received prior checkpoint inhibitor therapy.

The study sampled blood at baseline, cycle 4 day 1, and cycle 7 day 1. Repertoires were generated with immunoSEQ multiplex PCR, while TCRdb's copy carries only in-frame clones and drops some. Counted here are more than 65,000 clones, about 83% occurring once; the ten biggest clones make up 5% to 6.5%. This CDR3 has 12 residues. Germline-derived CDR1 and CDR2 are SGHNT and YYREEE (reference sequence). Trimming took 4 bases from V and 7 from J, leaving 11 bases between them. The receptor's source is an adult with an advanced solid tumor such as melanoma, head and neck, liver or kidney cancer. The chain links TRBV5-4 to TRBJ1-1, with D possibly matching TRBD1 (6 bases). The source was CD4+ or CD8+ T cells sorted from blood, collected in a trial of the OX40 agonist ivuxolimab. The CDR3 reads CASSQDRLEAFF. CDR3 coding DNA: TGTGCCAGCAGCCAAGACAGGCTTGAAGCTTTCTTT.